Detailed here is one T cell receptor beta chain. Its matching antigen is unknown. Germline V gene sequence: CDR1 ENHRY, CDR2 SYGVKD. This CDR3 has 14 residues. With V trimmed by 4 bases and J by 4 bases, 3 bases remained unmatched. Sorted T cells were CFSE-labeled and cultured 4 to 5 days with allogeneic regulatory or mature dendritic cells at 1:10. The data were produced by immunoSEQ multiplex PCR, yet TCRdb's version contains in-frame clones alone and is incomplete. The data hold 12,000 or so clones, with about 79% observed a single time. The data stem from a study of regulatory dendritic cells for organ transplantation.

Sequenced: naive CD4+ T cells from blood cultured with regulatory dendritic cells. The subset: CD45RA+ naive T cells. V gene TRBV10-3 combines with J gene TRBJ2-1; TRBD1 matches at 8 bases. The TCR was taken from a human donor in good health. CDR3 DNA sequence: TGTGCCATCAGTGGGGGACAGGTATACAATGAGCAGTTCTTC. Protein sequence: CAISGGQVYNEQFF.